This TCR beta chain was profiled in a study of blood T cell repertoires in COVID-19. Assay used: immunoSEQ multiplex PCR; TCRdb lists only in-frame clones, some missing. The sample consists of 100,000 to 150,000 clones, 81% of them appearing once. The CDR3 runs to 13 residues. V dropped 1 base and J dropped 5 bases, with 8 bases sitting between them. Germline loops: CDR1 KGHSH, CDR2 LQKENI. The V call is TRBV18, the J call TRBJ1-1; TRBD1 might be the D (5 bases). Sequencing was performed on peripheral blood. The sequence came from a man younger than 40 with COVID-19, enrolled during active disease. DNA of the CDR3: TGTGCCAGCTCACCACTTAGGGGAACTGAAGCTTTCTTT. Encoded protein: CASSPLRGTEAFF.